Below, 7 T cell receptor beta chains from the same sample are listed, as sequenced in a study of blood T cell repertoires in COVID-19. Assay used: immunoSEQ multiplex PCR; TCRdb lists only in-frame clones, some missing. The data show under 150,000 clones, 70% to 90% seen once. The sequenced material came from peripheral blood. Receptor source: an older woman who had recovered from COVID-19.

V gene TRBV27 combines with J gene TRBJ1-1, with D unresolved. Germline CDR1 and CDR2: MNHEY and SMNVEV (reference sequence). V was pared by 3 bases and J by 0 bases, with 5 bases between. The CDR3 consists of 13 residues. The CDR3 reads CASSFFVNTEAFF. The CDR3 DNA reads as TGTGCCAGCAGTTTCTTTGTGAACACTGAAGCTTTCTTT.

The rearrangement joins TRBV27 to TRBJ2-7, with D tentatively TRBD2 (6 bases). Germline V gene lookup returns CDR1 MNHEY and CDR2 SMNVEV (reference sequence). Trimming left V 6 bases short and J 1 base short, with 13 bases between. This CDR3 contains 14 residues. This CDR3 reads CASSRDWISYEQYF. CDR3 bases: TGTGCCAGCAGCCGGGACTGGATTTCCTACGAGCAGTACTTC.

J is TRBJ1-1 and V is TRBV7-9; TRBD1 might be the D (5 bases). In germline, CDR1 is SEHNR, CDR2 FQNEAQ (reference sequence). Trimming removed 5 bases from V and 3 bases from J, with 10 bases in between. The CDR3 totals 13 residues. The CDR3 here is CASSLVQDTEAFF. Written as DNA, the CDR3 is TGTGCCAGCAGCCTCGTACAGGACACTGAAGCTTTCTTT.

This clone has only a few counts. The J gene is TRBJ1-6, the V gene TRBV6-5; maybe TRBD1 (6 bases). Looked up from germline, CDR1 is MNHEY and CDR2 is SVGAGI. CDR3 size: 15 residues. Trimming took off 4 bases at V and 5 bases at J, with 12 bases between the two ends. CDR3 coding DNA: TGTGCCAGCAGTTTAGGACAGCCCGATAATTCACCCCTCCACTTT. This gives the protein CASSLGQPDNSPLHF.

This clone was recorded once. CDR3 sequence: CASSTNSGEQFF. Written as DNA, the CDR3 is TGTGCCAGCAGTACCAATAGCGGTGAGCAGTTCTTC. The chain is built from TRBV28 and TRBJ2-1; weak D call: TRBD2 (6 bases). The CDR3 length is 12 residues. Trimming removed 5 bases from V and 9 bases from J, with 11 bases in between. The germline V gene has CDR1 MDHEN and CDR2 SYDVKM.

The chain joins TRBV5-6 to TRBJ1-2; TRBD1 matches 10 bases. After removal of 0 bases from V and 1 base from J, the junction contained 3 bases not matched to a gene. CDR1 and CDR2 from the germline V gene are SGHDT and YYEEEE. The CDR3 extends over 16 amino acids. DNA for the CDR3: TGTGCCAGCAGCTTGGTAGGACAGGGGGATAACTATGGCTACACCTTC. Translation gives CASSLVGQGDNYGYTF.

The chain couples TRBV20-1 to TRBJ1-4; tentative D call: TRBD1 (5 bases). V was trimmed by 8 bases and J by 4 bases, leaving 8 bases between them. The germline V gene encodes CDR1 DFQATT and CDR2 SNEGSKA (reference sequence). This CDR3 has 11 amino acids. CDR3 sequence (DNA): TGCAGTACAGACAGTAATGAAAAACTGTTTTTT. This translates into CSTDSNEKLFF.